This T cell receptor (beta chain) was documented in a study of shared clonotypes between healthy human individuals. Study observations and caveats: An expected dependence of interdonor clonotype sharing on sequencing depth was noted.

Regarding this clone: What it recognizes is unknown.

The germline V gene encodes CDR1 GTSNPN and CDR2 SVGIG (reference sequence). V was cut by 3 bases and J by 6 bases, with 15 bases left in between. This CDR3 is built from 15 residues. Generated by immunoSEQ multiplex PCR, the TCRdb table keeps only in-frame clones and is missing some. The table records under 600,000 clones, 95% to 97% of them present only once. The sequence derives from a woman aged 25 to 39 in good health. Sequencing was done on a sample of naive CD4+ T cells sorted from blood. Described subset: CD45RA+ positively selected. This chain connects TRBV30 to TRBJ2-6; D is undetermined. The CDR3 is CAWSTHRRPANVLTF. CDR3 DNA: TGTGCCTGGAGCACCCACCGCCGTCCGGCCAACGTCCTGACTTTC. Variable domain in full (rest from reference TRBV30 and TRBJ2-6): SQTIHQWPATLVQPVGSPLSLECTVEGTSNPNLYWYRQAAGRGLQLLFYSVGIGQISSEVPQNLSASRPQDRQFILSSKKLLLSDSGFYLCAWSTHRRPANVLTFGAGSRLTVL.